This entry is about one TCR beta chain. Antigen specificity is unknown. The method, 5' RACE with UMI labels, was used to prepare the TRB cDNA libraries. No DNA is given; TCRdb re-called the 5' RACE reads and lists each CDR3 protein once. The sample spans 150,000 or so distinct CDR3 sequences; the ten largest clones claim 0.45% to 0.55%. The sample belongs to a study of CXCR3-negative and CXCR3-positive naive CD8 T cells. Broader study findings: Sequencing showed both naive subsets with comparably high diversity, and memory CD8+ cells much lower. When CXCR3-positive naive cells were set against CXCR3-negative naive cells, the former had more hydrophobic TRB CDR3s. Researchers report CXCR3 expression partially decreased after cryopreservation, with fresh PBMCs used in most assays.

CDR3 length: 14 amino acids. Identification of naive CD8+ T cells rested on CD45RO-CCR7+CD27+CD95- status. The sequence was collected from a human donor in good health. Some clones in this sample may be carry-over from other donors' samples. The specimen was naive CXCR3+ CD8+ T cells from blood. Noted subset: CD45RO-CCR7+CD27+CD95- naive CD8+ T cells expressing CXCR3 (TNR3+). The chain uses TRBV21-1 and TRBJ1-4; TCRdb gives TRBD1 as the D gene, but with no DNA this cannot be confirmed. TRBV21-1 is flagged as a pseudogene. This CDR3 is CASSKSPRGEKLFF.